The rows below give T cell receptor beta chains drawn from one sample of a study of PD-L1 blockade in urothelial cancer. Sequencing was performed with immunoSEQ multiplex PCR; in TCRdb, only in-frame clones are kept and a portion is missing. Among roughly 91,000 clones listed, more than 75% were seen once. The sample in question was PBMCs, obtained around atezolizumab (anti-PD-L1) treatment. These receptors were collected from a man in his sixties with urothelial cancer. CDR3s include the opening cysteine and the closing phenylalanine or tryptophan. The D gene is left open where the match is weak. The size of a clone is reported for some rows only, either as once, few or many, or as a class for expanded clones.

J | size | V | D | DNA | CDR3
TRBJ2-6 | NA | TRBV29-1 | NA | TGCAGCGTTCTATTGGAGTCTGGGGCCAACGTCCTGACTTTC | CSVLLESGANVLTF
TRBJ1-2 | NA | TRBV6-4 | TRBD1 | TGTGCCAGCAGTGCCTTACAGGGGGCTAGCTATGGCTACACCTTC | CASSALQGASYGYTF
TRBJ2-7 | NA | TRBV5-1 | TRBD2 | TGCGCCAGCAGCTCCCGACTAGCGGGGGGCCTTTTTTCCTACGAGCAGTACTTC | CASSSRLAGGLFSYEQYF
TRBJ2-3 | NA | TRBV5-4 | TRBD2 | TGTGCCAGCAGCTTGGAACTAGCGGGGGGGCACACGCAGTATTTT | CASSLELAGGHTQYF
TRBJ2-5 | NA | TRBV27 | NA | TGTGCCAGCAGTTCCTTACCCGGGACAACGTACCAAGAGACCCAGTACTTC | CASSSLPGTTYQETQYF
TRBJ2-3 | NA | TRBV11-2 | TRBD2 | TGTGCCAGCAGCTCACACCCGGGGGGGAGCACAGATACGCAGTATTTT | CASSSHPGGSTDTQYF
TRBJ2-5 | NA | TRBV4-1 | NA | TGCGCCAGCAGCCAAGTACAGCGGCCCGCGTCGGAGACCCAGTACTTC | CASSQVQRPASETQYF
TRBJ2-7 | NA | TRBV7-2 | TRBD1 | TGTGCCAGCAGCCAAACACAGGGGTACGAGCAGTACTTC | CASSQTQGYEQYF
TRBJ2-3 | NA | TRBV11-3 | TRBD2 | TGTGCCAGCAGCCTCGTGGGGCTAGCGGTCACAGATACGCAGTATTTT | CASSLVGLAVTDTQYF
TRBJ2-5 | NA | TRBV12-5 | TRBD1 | TGTGCTAGTGGCACAGGGGTTGGAGAGACCCAGTACTTC | CASGTGVGETQYF
TRBJ2-1 | NA | TRBV20-1 | NA | TGCAGTGCTCCTGCCGCGGTGGAGCAGTTCTTC | CSAPAAVEQFF
TRBJ2-5 | NA | TRBV7-9 | NA | TGTGCCAGCAGCCCCCGACTGTTCCAAGAGACCCAGTACTTC | CASSPRLFQETQYF
TRBJ2-1 | once | TRBV18 | TRBD1 | TGTGCCAGCTCATTCCTCGGACAGGGAAAATGGTGGAATGAGCAGTTCTTC | CASSFLGQGKWWNEQFF
TRBJ1-2 | NA | TRBV5-1 | NA | TGCGCCAGCAGCTTCCGTGGGTTGGGGCGCTATGGCTACACCTTC | CASSFRGLGRYGYTF
TRBJ2-2 | NA | TRBV30 | NA | TGTGCCTGGAGTACGGGATCGGGCACCGGGGAGCTGTTTTTT | CAWSTGSGTGELFF
TRBJ2-5 | once | TRBV28 | TRBD1 | TGTGCCAGCAGCCAAACACGGGACAGCCGGACCCAGTACTTC | CASSQTRDSRTQYF
TRBJ1-2 | NA | TRBV9 | TRBD1 | TGTGCCAGCTGGGGGACAGGGGGCGTTGGCTACACCTTC | CASWGTGGVGYTF
TRBJ1-5 | NA | TRBV27 | TRBD1 | TGTGCCACCGCGGCAGGGGGCTTCCAGCCCCAGCATTTT | CATAAGGFQPQHF
TRBJ1-2 | NA | TRBV28 | NA | TGTGCCAGCAGTCGTATTCATGGAGATGGCTACACCTTC | CASSRIHGDGYTF
TRBJ1-1 | NA | TRBV11-3 | NA | TGTGCCAGCAGCTTGCAGGGAGGGAACACTGAAGCTTTCTTT | CASSLQGGNTEAFF
TRBJ1-2 | NA | TRBV6-5 | NA | TGTGCCAGCAGAGAGGGTTGGTATGGCTACACCTTC | CASREGWYGYTF
TRBJ2-1 | NA | TRBV5-1 | TRBD1 | TGCGCCAGCAGCTTGAGATGGGACAGGGGGAGCAATGAGCAGTTCTTC | CASSLRWDRGSNEQFF
TRBJ1-1 | once | TRBV5-8 | NA | TGTGCCAGCAGAATTCACCGGGGGGGCTGGACTGAAGCTTTCTTT | CASRIHRGGWTEAFF
TRBJ1-2 | NA | TRBV11-3 | TRBD1 | TGTGCCAGCAGCCCCCGGGACAGGGGGGATGGTGGCTACACCTTC | CASSPRDRGDGGYTF
TRBJ1-3 | few | TRBV9 | NA | TGTGCCAGCAGCGCCGTAGTATCAGGAAACACCATATATTTT | CASSAVVSGNTIYF
TRBJ2-7 | NA | TRBV30 | NA | TGTGCCTGGAAACGGGTCGCCTACGAGCAGTACTTC | CAWKRVAYEQYF
TRBJ1-6 | NA | TRBV7-2 | NA | TGTGCCAGCAGGTCCCGGTTGGGCAGTTCTTCACCCCTCCACTTT | CASRSRLGSSSPLHF
TRBJ2-2 | NA | TRBV30 | TRBD2 | TGTGCCTGGAGCCGGAAGCGGGGGCCTGCGAACACCGGGGAGCTGTTTTTT | CAWSRKRGPANTGELFF
TRBJ2-1 | NA | TRBV4-2 | NA | TGTGCCAGCAGCCGATACTCCGTAAGCTCCTACAATGAGCAGTTCTTC | CASSRYSVSSYNEQFF
TRBJ2-1 | NA | TRBV11-3 | TRBD1 | TGTGCCAGCAGCTTAGATTTGGACAGGGGGAATGAGCAGTTCTTC | CASSLDLDRGNEQFF
TRBJ2-2 | NA | TRBV7-6 | TRBD2 | TGTGCCAGCAGCTCTCTCGGACTAGGGAACACCGGGGAGCTGTTTTTT | CASSSLGLGNTGELFF
TRBJ2-5 | once | TRBV5-4 | NA | TGTGCCAGCAGCTTGACTCGACAAGAGACCCAGTACTTC | CASSLTRQETQYF
TRBJ2-7 | NA | TRBV14 | TRBD2 | TGTGCCAGCAGCCGGGGACTAGCGGGCTTCTACGAGCAGTACTTC | CASSRGLAGFYEQYF
TRBJ2-3 | once | TRBV5-1 | TRBD2 | TGCGCCAGCAGCTCCTTACCGACTAGCGGGAGCACAGATACGCAGTATTTT | CASSSLPTSGSTDTQYF
TRBJ2-4 | NA | TRBV2 | NA | TGTGCCAGCCGTATCGGTGTAGACATTCAGTACTTC | CASRIGVDIQYF
TRBJ1-5 | NA | TRBV18 | NA | TGTGCCAGCTCCGAAGCAGGGCAGCCCCAGCATTTT | CASSEAGQPQHF
TRBJ2-6 | NA | TRBV13 | NA | TGTGCCAGCAGCCCGTCTGGGGCCAACGTCCTGACTTTC | CASSPSGANVLTF
TRBJ1-6 | few | TRBV6-5 | NA | TGTGCCAGCAGTTCCCGTCAGTATAATTCACCCCTCCACTTT | CASSSRQYNSPLHF
TRBJ2-7 | NA | TRBV6-5 | NA | TGTGCCAGCAGTGGGAGGAGGGCGGACACCTACGAGCAGTACTTC | CASSGRRADTYEQYF
TRBJ2-7 | NA | TRBV4-2 | TRBD2 | TGTGCCAGCAGCCAAGGGGAAGCGGGAGCAAGATCCTACGAGCAGTACTTC | CASSQGEAGARSYEQYF
TRBJ2-2 | NA | TRBV5-6 | TRBD1 | TGTGCCAGCAGCGAATTTCTGACCGAAACAGGGGGCAGCACCGGGGAGCTGTTTTTT | CASSEFLTETGGSTGELFF
TRBJ2-1 | NA | TRBV11-3 | TRBD2 | TGTGCCAGCAGCTTAGGCCTAGCGGGGGAGGATGAGCAGTTCTTC | CASSLGLAGEDEQFF
TRBJ1-6 | NA | TRBV7-6 | TRBD1 | TGTGCCAGCAGCCTCAGCTCCCGGGACAGGGGAATGAATTCACCCCTCCACTTT | CASSLSSRDRGMNSPLHF
TRBJ1-5 | NA | TRBV9 | TRBD1 | TGTGCCAGCAGCGCGGGACAGGGAAGTGGTCAGCCCCAGCATTTT | CASSAGQGSGQPQHF
TRBJ2-7 | NA | TRBV6-5 | NA | TGTGCCAGCAGTCCAGGGCCCTACGAGCAGTACTTC | CASSPGPYEQYF
TRBJ2-7 | NA | TRBV19 | NA | TGTGCCAGTAGTATAGAGGCGGGACGACAGTACGAGCAGTACTTC | CASSIEAGRQYEQYF
TRBJ2-1 | NA | TRBV6-1 | NA | TGTGCCAGCAGTGAAGGGCCAGGGCTGAATGAGCAGTTCTTC | CASSEGPGLNEQFF